This T cell receptor beta chain was found in a study of post-analysis software for immune sequencing data. Across the whole study: The disease courses covered relapsing-remitting, secondary progressive and progressive-relapsing multiple sclerosis. Study results and caveats: Among multiple sclerosis patients, normalized Chao1 diversity was significantly below that of controls. In patients, TRBV5-6, TRBV5-1 and TRBV20-1 belonged to five TRBV segments found more frequently than in controls. Samples from a shared batch, those prepared together, strongly co-clustered by F measure.

This clonotype was counted only a few times. The target antigen is unknown. TCR beta cDNA libraries had unique molecular identifiers. T cells, about 0.9 to 11 million of them, yielded about half a million cDNA molecules. One entry per CDR3 protein results from TCRdb running MiXCR on the PCR reads. The profile shows 750,000 to 950,000 distinct CDR3 sequences, approximately 53% of them singletons. The ends lost 8 bases at V and 2 bases at J; junction bases unmatched: 3. The germline V gene encodes CDR1 SQVTM and CDR2 ANQGSEA. The CDR3 runs 13 residues. The source of this sequence is a girl under 18 with multiple sclerosis. This sequence joins TRBV29-1 and TRBJ2-3, with 11 nucleotides matching TRBD2. Source material: blood. CDR3 in amino acids: CSSSGGNTDTQYF. The CDR3 coding sequence is TGCAGCTCTAGCGGGGGGAACACAGATACGCAGTATTTT.